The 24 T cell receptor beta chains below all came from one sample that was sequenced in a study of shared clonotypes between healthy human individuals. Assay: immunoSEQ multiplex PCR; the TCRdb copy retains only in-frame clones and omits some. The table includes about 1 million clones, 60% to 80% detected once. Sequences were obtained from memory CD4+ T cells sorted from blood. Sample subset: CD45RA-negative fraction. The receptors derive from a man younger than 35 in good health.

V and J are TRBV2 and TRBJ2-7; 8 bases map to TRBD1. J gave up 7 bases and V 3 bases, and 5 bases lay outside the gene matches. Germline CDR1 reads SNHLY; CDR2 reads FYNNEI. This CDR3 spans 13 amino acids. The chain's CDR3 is CASSEDRVKEQYF. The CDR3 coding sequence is TGTGCCAGCAGTGAGGACAGGGTGAAGGAGCAGTACTTC.

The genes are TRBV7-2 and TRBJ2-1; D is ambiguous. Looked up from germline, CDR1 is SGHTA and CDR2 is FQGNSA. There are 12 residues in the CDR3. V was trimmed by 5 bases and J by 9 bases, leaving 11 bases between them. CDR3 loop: CASSGRSGEQFF. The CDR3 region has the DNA TGTGCCAGCAGCGGACGATCTGGTGAGCAGTTCTTC.

CDR3 amino acids: CAIKEGTGYEQYF. CDR3 DNA: TGTGCCATCAAGGAAGGAACGGGCTACGAGCAGTACTTC. The chain joins TRBV10-3 to TRBJ2-5; the D is unclear. The DNA end favors TRBJ2-7, so the J call may be wrong. The CDR3 spans 13 residues. Germline V CDR1 and CDR2: ENHRY, SYGVKD.

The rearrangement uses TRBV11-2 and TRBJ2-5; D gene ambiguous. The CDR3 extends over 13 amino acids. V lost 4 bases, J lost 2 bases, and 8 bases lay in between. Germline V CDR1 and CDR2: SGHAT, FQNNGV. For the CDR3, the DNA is TGTGCCAGCAGCTCCTTAGGGCAAGAGACCCAGTACTTC. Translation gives CASSSLGQETQYF. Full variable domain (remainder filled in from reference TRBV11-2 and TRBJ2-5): EAGVAQSPRYKIIEKRQSVAFWCNPISGHATLYWYQQILGQGPKLLIQFQNNGVVDDSQLPKDRFSAERLKGVDSTLKIQPAKLEDSAVYLCASSSLGQETQYFGPGTRLLVL.

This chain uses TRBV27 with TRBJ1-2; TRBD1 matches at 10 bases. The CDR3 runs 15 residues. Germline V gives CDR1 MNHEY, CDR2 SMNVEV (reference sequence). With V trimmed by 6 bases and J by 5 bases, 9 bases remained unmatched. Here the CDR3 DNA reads TGTGCCAGCAGACTCGGACAGGGGGATAGATATGGCTACACCTTC. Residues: CASRLGQGDRYGYTF.

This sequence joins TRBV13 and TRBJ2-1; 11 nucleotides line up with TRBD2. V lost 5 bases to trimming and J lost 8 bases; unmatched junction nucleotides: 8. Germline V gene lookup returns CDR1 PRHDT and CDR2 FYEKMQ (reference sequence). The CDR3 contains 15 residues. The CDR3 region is CASSQTSGSFYEQFF. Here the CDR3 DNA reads TGTGCCAGCAGCCAAACTAGCGGGAGTTTCTATGAGCAGTTCTTC.

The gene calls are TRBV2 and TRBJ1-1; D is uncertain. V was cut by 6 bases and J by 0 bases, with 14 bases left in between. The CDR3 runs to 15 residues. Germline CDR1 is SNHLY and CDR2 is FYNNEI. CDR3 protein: CASREEPGMNTEAFF. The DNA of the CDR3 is TGTGCCAGCAGGGAGGAACCCGGAATGAACACTGAAGCTTTCTTT.

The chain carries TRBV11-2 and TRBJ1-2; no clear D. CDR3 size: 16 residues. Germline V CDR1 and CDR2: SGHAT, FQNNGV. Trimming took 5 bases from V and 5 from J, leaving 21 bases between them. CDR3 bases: TGTGCCAGCAGCCAAATTGCCCGGTACAGCAATTATGGCTACACCTTC. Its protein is CASSQIARYSNYGYTF.

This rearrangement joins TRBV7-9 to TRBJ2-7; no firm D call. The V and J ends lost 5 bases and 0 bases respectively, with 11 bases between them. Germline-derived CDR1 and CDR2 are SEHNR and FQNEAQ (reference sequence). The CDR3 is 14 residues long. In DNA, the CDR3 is TGTGCCAGCAGCCTGACGGAAAGCTCCTACGAGCAGTACTTC. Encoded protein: CASSLTESSYEQYF.

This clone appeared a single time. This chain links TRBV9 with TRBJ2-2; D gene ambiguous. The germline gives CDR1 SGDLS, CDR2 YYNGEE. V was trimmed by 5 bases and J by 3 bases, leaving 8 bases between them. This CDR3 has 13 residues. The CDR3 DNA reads TGTGCCAGCAGTGCTAGTGACACCGGGGAGCTGTTTTTT. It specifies CASSASDTGELFF.

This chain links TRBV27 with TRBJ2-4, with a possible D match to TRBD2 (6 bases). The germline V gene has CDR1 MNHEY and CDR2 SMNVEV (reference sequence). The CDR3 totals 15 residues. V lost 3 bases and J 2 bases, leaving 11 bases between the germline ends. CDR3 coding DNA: TGTGCCAGCAGTTTTCTTCGGGAGACCAAAAACATTCAGTACTTC. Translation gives CASSFLRETKNIQYF.

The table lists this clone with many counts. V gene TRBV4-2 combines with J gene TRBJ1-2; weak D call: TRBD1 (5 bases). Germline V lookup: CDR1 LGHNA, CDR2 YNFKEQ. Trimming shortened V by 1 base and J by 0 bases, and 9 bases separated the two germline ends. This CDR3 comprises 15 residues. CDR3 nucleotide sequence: TGTGCCAGCAGCCAAGTGGGGGGAGCTAACTATGGCTACACCTTC. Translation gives CASSQVGGANYGYTF.

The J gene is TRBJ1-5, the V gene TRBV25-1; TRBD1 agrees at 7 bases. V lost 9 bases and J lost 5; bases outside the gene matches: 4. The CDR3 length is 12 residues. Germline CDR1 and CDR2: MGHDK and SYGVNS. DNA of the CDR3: TGTGCCAGTTCCCAGGGGGATCAGCCCCAGCATTTT. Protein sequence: CASSQGDQPQHF.

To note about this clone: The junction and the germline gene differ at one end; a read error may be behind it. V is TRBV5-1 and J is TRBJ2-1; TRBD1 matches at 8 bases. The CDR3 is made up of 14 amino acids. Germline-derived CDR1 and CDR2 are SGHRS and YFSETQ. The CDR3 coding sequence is TGCGCCAGCAGCTTGGCGGTCGGACAGGGCGGTTGGATCTTC. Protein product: CASSLAVGQGGWIF. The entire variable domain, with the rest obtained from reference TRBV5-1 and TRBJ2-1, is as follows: KAGVTQTPRYLIKTRGQQVTLSCSPISGHRSVSWYQQTPGQGLQFLFEYFSETQRNKGNFPGRFSGRQFSNSRSEMNVSTLELGDSALYLCASSLAVGQGGWIFGPGTRLTVL.

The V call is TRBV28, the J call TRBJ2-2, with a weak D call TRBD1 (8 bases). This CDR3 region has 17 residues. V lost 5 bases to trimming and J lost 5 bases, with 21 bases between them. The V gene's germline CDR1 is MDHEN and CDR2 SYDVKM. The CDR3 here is CASSPGGGQGRTGELFF. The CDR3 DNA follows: TGTGCCAGCAGTCCGGGGGGTGGACAGGGTAGGACCGGGGAGCTGTTTTTT.

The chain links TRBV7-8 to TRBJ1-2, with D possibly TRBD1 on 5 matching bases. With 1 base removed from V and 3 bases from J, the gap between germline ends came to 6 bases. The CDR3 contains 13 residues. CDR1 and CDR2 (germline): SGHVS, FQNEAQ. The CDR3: CASSLGRDYGYTF. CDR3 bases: TGTGCCAGCAGCTTAGGCAGGGACTATGGCTACACCTTC.

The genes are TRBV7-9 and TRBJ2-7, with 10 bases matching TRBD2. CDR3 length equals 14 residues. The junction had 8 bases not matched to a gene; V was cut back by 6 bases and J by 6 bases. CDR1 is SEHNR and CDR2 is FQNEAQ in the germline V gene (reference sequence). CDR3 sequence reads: CASSNSGRKGEQYF. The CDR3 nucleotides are TGTGCCAGCAGTAATAGCGGGAGGAAGGGCGAGCAGTACTTC.

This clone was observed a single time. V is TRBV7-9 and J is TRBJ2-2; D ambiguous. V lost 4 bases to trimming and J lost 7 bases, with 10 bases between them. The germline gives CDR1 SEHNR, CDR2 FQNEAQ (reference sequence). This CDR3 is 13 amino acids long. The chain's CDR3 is CASSSSTGGELFF. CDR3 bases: TGTGCCAGCAGCTCAAGTACCGGCGGGGAGCTGTTTTTT. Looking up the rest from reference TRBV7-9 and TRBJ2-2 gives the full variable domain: DTGVSQNPRHKITKRGQNVTFRCDPISEHNRLYWYRQTLGQGPEFLTYFQNEAQLEKSRLLSDRFSAERPKGSFSTLEIQRTEQGDSAMYLCASSSSTGGELFFGEGSRLTVL.

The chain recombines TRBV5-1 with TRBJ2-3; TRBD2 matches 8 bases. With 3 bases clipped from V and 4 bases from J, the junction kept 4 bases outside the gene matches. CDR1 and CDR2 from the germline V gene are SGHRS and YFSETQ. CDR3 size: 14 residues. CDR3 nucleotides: TGCGCCAGCAGCTCGGGGGGGCTAGCAGATACGCAGTATTTT. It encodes CASSSGGLADTQYF.

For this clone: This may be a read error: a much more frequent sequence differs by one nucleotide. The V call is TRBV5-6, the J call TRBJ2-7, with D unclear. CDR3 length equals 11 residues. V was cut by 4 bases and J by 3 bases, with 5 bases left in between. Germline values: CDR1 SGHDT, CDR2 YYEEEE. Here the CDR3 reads CASSNNYEQYF. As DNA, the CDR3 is TGTGCCAGCAGCAATAACTACGAGCAGTACTTC.

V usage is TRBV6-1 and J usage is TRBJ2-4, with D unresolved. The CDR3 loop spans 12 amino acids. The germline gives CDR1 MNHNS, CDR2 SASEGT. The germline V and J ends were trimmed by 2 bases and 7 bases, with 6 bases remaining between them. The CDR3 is CASSENLNIQYF. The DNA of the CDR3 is TGTGCCAGCAGTGAAAACTTGAACATTCAGTACTTC.

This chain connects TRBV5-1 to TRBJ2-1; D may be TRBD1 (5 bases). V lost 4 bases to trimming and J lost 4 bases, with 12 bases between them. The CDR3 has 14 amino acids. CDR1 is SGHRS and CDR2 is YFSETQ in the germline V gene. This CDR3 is CASSVDRRYNEQFF. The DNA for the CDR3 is TGCGCCAGCAGCGTTGACAGAAGATACAATGAGCAGTTCTTC. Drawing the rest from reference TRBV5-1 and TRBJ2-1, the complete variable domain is KAGVTQTPRYLIKTRGQQVTLSCSPISGHRSVSWYQQTPGQGLQFLFEYFSETQRNKGNFPGRFSGRQFSNSRSEMNVSTLELGDSALYLCASSVDRRYNEQFFGPGTRLTVL.

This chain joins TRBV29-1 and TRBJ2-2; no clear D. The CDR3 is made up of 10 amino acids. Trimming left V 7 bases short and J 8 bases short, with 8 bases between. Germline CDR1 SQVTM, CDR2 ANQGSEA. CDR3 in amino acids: CSADQGELFF. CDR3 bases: TGCAGCGCCGACCAGGGGGAGCTGTTTTTT.

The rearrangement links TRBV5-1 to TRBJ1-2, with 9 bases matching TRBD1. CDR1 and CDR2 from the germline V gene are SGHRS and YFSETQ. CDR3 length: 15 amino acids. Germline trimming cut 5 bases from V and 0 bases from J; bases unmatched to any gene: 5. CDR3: CASRPGTGPNYGYTF. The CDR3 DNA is TGCGCCAGCAGACCCGGGACAGGGCCTAACTATGGCTACACCTTC.